This paragraph reports one T cell receptor (beta chain). Self-reported history from a screening survey and questionnaire set each donor's cohort. This sample was taken from a study of blood T cell repertoires in COVID-19. On the study more broadly: Sample material is recorded as cDNA or gDNA derived from T cells, B-cell-depleted T cells, or PBMCs.

The V gene's germline CDR1 is SGDLS and CDR2 YYNGEE. Germline trimming cut 5 bases from V and 0 bases from J; bases unmatched to any gene: 8. The CDR3 runs to 15 residues. As processed by the authors: Reference gene primer amplification in the assay estimated nucleated cell counts. Clones were sequenced by immunoSEQ multiplex PCR, and TCRdb holds only the in-frame ones, with some missing. V and J calls and clone size are those listed in that table; D and trimming were worked out from the DNA. The sample carries 250,000 to 350,000 clones, around 90% recorded once. The sequenced sample consisted of PBMCs or T cells enriched from blood (not recorded which). V is TRBV9 and J is TRBJ2-7; 7 nucleotides line up with TRBD2. This TCR was sampled from a woman aged 18-30 years with acute COVID-19. CDR3 loop: CASSPTGGSSYEQYF. The CDR3 DNA reads as TGTGCCAGCAGTCCCACCGGGGGGAGCTCCTACGAGCAGTACTTC. The entire variable domain, with the rest obtained from reference TRBV9 and TRBJ2-7, is as follows: DSGVTQTPKHLITATGQRVTLRCSPRSGDLSVYWYQQSLDQGLQFLIQYYNGEERAKGNILERFSAQQFPDLHSELNLSSLELGDSALYFCASSPTGGSSYEQYFGPGTRLTVT.